This T cell receptor beta chain was sequenced during a study of regulatory T cells in long-lasting Graves disease. Study outcomes and limitations: Analyses excluded thyroid tissue, covering peripheral blood alone.

As concerns this clonotype: Antigen specificity is unknown.

This CDR3 has 11 amino acids. Germline CDR1 reads SGHRS; CDR2 reads YFSETQ. The V end was cut by 1 base, the J end by 5 bases, with 2 bases between. The sample's time point: persistent/refractory GD, antithyroid drugs over 5 years with positive TRAb. PBMC RNA served as the TCR library source. Arm-PCR with iRepertoire HTBI primers amplified the CDR3 regions for these TCR beta libraries. MiXCR was run by TCRdb on the multiplex PCR reads, yielding one entry per CDR3 protein. The profile covers about 400,000 distinct CDR3 sequences, with about a fifth appearing a single time and 20% taken by the ten largest.

The chain carries TRBV5-1 and TRBJ2-3; no definite D call. The input for sequencing was peripheral blood mononuclear cells (PBMCs), taken when the disease was refractory, from a patient treated with antithyroid drugs. This clonotype originated in a female donor with Graves disease. The CDR3 sequence is CASSLIDTQYF. CDR3 DNA sequence: TGCGCCAGCAGCTTGATAGATACGCAGTATTTT.